The rows below give T cell receptor beta chains drawn from one sample of a study of shared clonotypes between healthy human individuals. The assay was immunoSEQ multiplex PCR, and TCRdb's table has in-frame clones only and misses some. Of about 2.4 million clones listed, roughly 93% are singletons. The sample consisted of naive CD4+ T cells from PBMCs. The receptors come from a man aged 18 to 29 in good health. Some clones in this sample may be carry-over from other donors' samples. CDR3s include the opening cysteine and the closing phenylalanine or tryptophan. Only part of the rows carry a size: once, few, many, or a class if the clone is expanded.

clone_size cdr3_length v_call cdr3_aa
. 13 TRBV19 CASSIRMNTEAFF
. 16 TRBV7-2 CASSLAVTSGGETQYF
. 15 TRBV9 CASSVLGTANYEQYF
. 15 TRBV2 CASSSEVQSYNEQFF
. 13 TRBV28 CASSPGGGEKLFF
few 12 TRBV7-2 CASSLDGGEAFF
. 16 TRBV28 CASISHGSGRPYEQYF
. 18 TRBV27 CASSPGGRGRRGDEKLFF
. 14 TRBV6-1 CASRGQTSSYEQYF
. 15 TRBV5-1 CASSHSETSTDTQYF
. 15 TRBV5-4 CASSQSGALNTEAFF
. 13 TRBV6-6 CASSYGDRLGNTF
. 17 TRBV5-5 CASSRTAGGSSNYGYTF
. 14 TRBV6-5 CASSYDRDRDTQYF
. 13 TRBV6-5 CASRAGSVSIQYF
. 15 TRBV7-6 CASSTLAGWAETQYF
. 14 TRBV28 CASSQRLRSHEQYF
. 16 TRBV11-2 CASSLGIAGVEYEQYF
. 15 TRBV5-1 CASSFDRATNEKLFF
. 13 TRBV2 CAGTSDLYNEQFF
. 13 TRBV6-5 CASSRGTDTEAFF
. 18 TRBV28 CASSSYRGTGLMNTEAFF
. 14 TRBV18 CASSGTGERETQYF
. 11 TRBV20-1 CSAAQTARRYF
. 16 TRBV5-1 CASSLGTGARNEKLFF
. 14 TRBV10-2 CASSSPSDTYEQYF
. 18 TRBV7-9 CASSSIQGLGSSYNEQFF
once 14 TRBV15 CATSRDSLNYGYTF
. 12 TRBV28 CASVTGTKGYTF
once 13 TRBV11-3 CASSNWGANEQFF
. 16 TRBV19 CATTLRAPNSNQPQHF